These 4 T cell receptor beta chains were sequenced from one sample in a study of shared clonotypes between healthy human individuals (TCRdb year 2020). The method behind the library was the immunoSEQ multiplex PCR assay. TCRdb's version of the immuneACCESS table is confined to in-frame rearrangements and falls short of the full clone set. An unresolved V gene accounts for under half of the shortfall where checked; the remainder is of unknown origin. For this sample there are 1 million to 1.3 million clones; approximately 80% appear just once. The ten top clones hold 0.5% to 0.65% of the sample. The material sequenced was memory CD4+ T cells from PBMCs. According to the study, the label for this sample's cell subset or site signals: CD45RA-negative fraction. The source is a man aged 18 to 30 in good health. Some clones in this sample may be carry-over from other donors' samples.

About this clone: The junction differs from germline at one of its ends, possibly a read error. This sequence joins TRBV7-9 and TRBJ2-5, with 9 nucleotides matching TRBD2. Germline V lookup: CDR1 SEHNR, CDR2 FQNEAQ (reference sequence). The CDR3 covers 16 residues. The CDR3 reads CASSLLAGGPKETQYF. CDR3 bases: TGCGCCAGCAGTTTGCTGGCGGGAGGGCCGAAGGAGACCCAGTACTTC.

This chain joins TRBV4-1 and TRBJ1-1, with 7 positions matching TRBD1. There are 16 residues in the CDR3. The germline V gene encodes CDR1 MGHRA and CDR2 YSYEKL. Trimming removed 2 bases from V and 1 base from J; junction bases left unmatched: 7. The CDR3 sequence is CASSQLGRGKNTEAFF. CDR3 nucleotides: TGCGCCAGCAGCCAACTCGGCAGGGGGAAGAACACTGAAGCTTTCTTT.

The J gene is TRBJ2-2, the V gene TRBV6-4, with D unclear. Germline lookup yields CDR1 MRHNA and CDR2 SNTAGT. V lost 0 bases, J lost 0 bases, and 8 bases lay in between. The CDR3 totals 16 residues. DNA of the CDR3: TGTGCCAGCAGTGACTCCGGCGGCACGAACACCGGGGAGCTGTTTTTT. This translates into CASSDSGGTNTGELFF.

The chain combines TRBV11-2 with TRBJ2-2; D gene uncertain. Germline assignment: CDR1 SGHAT and CDR2 FQNNGV. CDR3 length equals 15 residues. Trimming removed 2 bases at V and 0 bases at J, with 7 bases between. The CDR3 loop is CASSLRSPNTGELFF. The CDR3 DNA follows: TGTGCCAGCAGCTTACGCAGCCCGAACACCGGGGAGCTGTTTTTT. Based on the CDR3 plus reference TRBV11-2 and TRBJ2-2, the full variable domain is EAGVAQSPRYKIIEKRQSVAFWCNPISGHATLYWYQQILGQGPKLLIQFQNNGVVDDSQLPKDRFSAERLKGVDSTLKIQPAKLEDSAVYLCASSLRSPNTGELFFGEGSRLTVL.